What follows describes a single T cell receptor (beta chain). Antigen specificity is unknown. The sample belongs to a study of early T cells in non-severe SARS-CoV-2 infection. On the study more broadly: Chains stayed unpaired after sequencing of bulk RNA from unsorted whole blood. Study observations and caveats: Anti-spike CD8 responses were favored by VDJdb matching, which missed private and CD4 specificities.

Trimming at V came to 1 base and at J to 9 bases, leaving 12 bases not matched to a gene. The CDR3 extends over 16 amino acids. Germline CDR1 reads SGHVS; CDR2 reads FNYEAQ. MiXCR, run by TCRdb on the 5' RACE reads, gives a single entry per CDR3 protein. This table holds fewer than 100,000 distinct CDR3 sequences, over 9% found once. The chain carries TRBV7-6 and TRBJ2-5; 9 bases are a match to TRBD2. The sequence was collected from an adult who was a healthcare worker with PCR-confirmed SARS-CoV-2 infection or an uninfected control (not recorded which). The sequencing sample was made of whole blood. DNA of the CDR3: TGTGCCAGCAGCTTAGTGGCGGGAGGGCCTACGGGGGCCCAGTACTTC. Residues: CASSLVAGGPTGAQYF.